The 28 T cell receptor beta chains presented below share a single source sample, sequenced in a study of blood T cell repertoires in COVID-19. Some clones are missing from TCRdb's copy, which holds only in-frame ones; the method was immunoSEQ multiplex PCR. The sample lists more than 200,000 clones; around 84% were seen once. Material: PBMCs or T cells enriched from blood (not recorded which). The source is a man aged 35 to 55 who had recovered from COVID-19.

The chain employs TRBV19 and TRBJ1-5, with D hard to call. The germline V gene encodes CDR1 LNHDA and CDR2 SQIVND (reference sequence). CDR3 size: 16 residues. V lost 3 bases to trimming and J lost 0 bases, with 12 bases between them. In nucleotides, the CDR3 is TGTGCCAGTAGTATTCGCAGCCTAGGTAGCAATCAGCCCCAGCATTTT. Translated, it gives CASSIRSLGSNQPQHF.

The gene calls are TRBV27 and TRBJ1-2; 11 bases agree with TRBD1. CDR3 length: 14 amino acids. J lost 3 bases, V lost 6 bases, and 3 bases had no gene match. CDR1 MNHEY and CDR2 SMNVEV come from the germline V gene (reference sequence). The CDR3 is CASRQDRGHYGYTF. CDR3 sequence (DNA): TGTGCCAGCAGACAGGACAGGGGGCACTATGGCTACACCTTC.

V gene TRBV7-9 combines with J gene TRBJ1-2; 7 bases are a match to TRBD1. V shed 5 bases, J shed 8 bases, and the junction held 8 bases outside the gene matches. Germline-derived CDR1 and CDR2 are SEHNR and FQNEAQ (reference sequence). The CDR3 is made up of 13 amino acids. The CDR3 is CASSLGQYRGYTF. The DNA of the CDR3 is TGTGCCAGCAGCCTGGGACAGTACAGGGGCTACACCTTC. Variable domain in full (rest from reference TRBV7-9 and TRBJ1-2): DTGVSQNPRHKITKRGQNVTFRCDPISEHNRLYWYRQTLGQGPEFLTYFQNEAQLEKSRLLSDRFSAERPKGSFSTLEIQRTEQGDSAMYLCASSLGQYRGYTFGSGTRLTVV.

The sample holds one count of this clone. The CDR3 loop is CASSHPNSPLHF. The CDR3 coding sequence is TGTGCCAGCAGCCACCCGAATTCACCCCTCCACTTT. The gene calls are TRBV4-2 and TRBJ1-6; D is unresolved. This CDR3 has 12 amino acids. V was cut by 3 bases and J by 7 bases, with 4 bases left in between. CDR1 LGHNA and CDR2 YNFKEQ come from the germline V gene.

The chain employs TRBV18 and TRBJ2-5, with TRBD1 matching over 9 bases. Germline CDR1 is KGHSH and CDR2 is LQKENI. This CDR3 has 16 amino acids. The trim removed 3 bases at V and 4 bases at J, leaving 9 bases unmatched. CDR3: CASSPGPGQGGETQYF. The CDR3 nucleotides read TGTGCCAGCTCACCTGGTCCGGGACAGGGCGGAGAGACCCAGTACTTC.

V usage is TRBV9 and J usage is TRBJ2-2; a weak D match, TRBD1 (5 bases). The CDR3 runs to 15 residues. Germline values: CDR1 SGDLS, CDR2 YYNGEE. With 0 bases removed from V and 7 bases from J, the gap between germline ends came to 13 bases. The CDR3 spells CASSVDAGLSGELFF. DNA for the CDR3: TGTGCCAGCAGCGTAGATGCAGGGCTAAGCGGGGAGCTGTTTTTT.

This sequence joins TRBV9 and TRBJ2-1; no definite D call. The CDR3 is made up of 13 amino acids. The V and J ends lost 4 bases and 10 bases respectively, with 15 bases between them. CDR1 is SGDLS and CDR2 is YYNGEE in the germline V gene. For the CDR3, the DNA is TGTGCCAGCAGCCCTAAATACCATAAGGAGCAGTTCTTC. It encodes CASSPKYHKEQFF.

This sequence joins TRBV5-1 and TRBJ1-1; D is uncertain. CDR1 is SGHRS, CDR2 YFSETQ, per germline. This CDR3 contains 13 residues. Trimming shortened V by 0 bases and J by 5 bases, and 8 bases separated the two germline ends. The chain's CDR3 is CASSLGAETEAFF. CDR3 nucleotide sequence: TGCGCCAGCAGCTTGGGAGCGGAAACTGAAGCTTTCTTT.

The V gene is TRBV15, the J gene TRBJ2-5; 7 bases are shared with TRBD2. Per germline, CDR1 LNHNV and CDR2 YYDKDF (reference sequence). V shed 5 bases and J 5 bases; nucleotides not matched to a gene: 11. This CDR3 comprises 15 residues. The CDR3 loop is CATSEARGRVETQYF. As DNA, the CDR3 is TGTGCCACCAGCGAAGCACGCGGGAGAGTGGAGACCCAGTACTTC.

As regards this clone: Other DNA variants within this sample encode the same CDR3. This sequence joins TRBV4-2 and TRBJ1-2; TRBD1 aligns across 10 bases. CDR3 length: 15 amino acids. V lost 0 bases, J lost 6 bases, and 4 bases stayed unmatched. Germline V lookup: CDR1 LGHNA, CDR2 YNFKEQ. This chain's CDR3 is CASSQDRDRGNGYTF. As DNA, the CDR3 is TGTGCCAGCAGCCAAGACAGGGACAGGGGAAATGGCTACACCTTC.

The chain recombines TRBV7-2 with TRBJ2-7; tentatively, D is TRBD1 (6 bases). There are 15 residues in the CDR3. CDR1 is SGHTA and CDR2 is FQGNSA in the germline V gene. V dropped 3 bases and J dropped 4 bases, with 16 bases sitting between them. This CDR3 is CASSFGQGNTYEQYF. DNA for the CDR3: TGTGCCAGCAGCTTCGGCCAGGGGAACACTTACGAGCAGTACTTC. Based on the CDR3 plus reference TRBV7-2 and TRBJ2-7, the full variable domain is GAGVSQSPSNKVTEKGKDVELRCDPISGHTALYWYRQSLGQGLEFLIYFQGNSAPDKSGLPSDRFSAERTGGSVSTLTIQRTQQEDSAVYLCASSFGQGNTYEQYFGPGTRLTVT.

The genes are TRBV12-5 and TRBJ1-5; tentative D call: TRBD1 (6 bases). V was cut by 0 bases and J by 0 bases, with 12 bases left in between. This CDR3 contains 17 residues. Looked up from germline, CDR1 is LGHNT and CDR2 is FRNRAP. CDR3 nucleotide sequence: TGTGCTAGTGGTTTGGTATTGGGACACCCTAGCAATCAGCCCCAGCATTTT. Translation: CASGLVLGHPSNQPQHF.

The gene calls are TRBV7-3 and TRBJ1-3; D gene unclear. Germline V lookup: CDR1 SGHTA, CDR2 FQGTGA. The V end lost 5 bases, the J end lost 0 bases, and 14 bases lay between the germline ends. The CDR3 is 16 residues long. CDR3 sequence (DNA): TGTGCCAGCAGCCTCTCCGGACTGAGCTCTGGAAACACCATATATTTT. It encodes CASSLSGLSSGNTIYF.

The chain joins TRBV20-1 to TRBJ2-5; tentatively, D is TRBD1 (6 bases). Trimming removed 7 bases from V and 4 bases from J, with 10 bases in between. This CDR3 region has 11 residues. Per the germline V gene, CDR1 is DFQATT and CDR2 is SNEGSKA (reference sequence). The CDR3 loop is CSVTGPETQYF. Written as DNA, the CDR3 is TGCAGTGTTACAGGGCCAGAGACCCAGTACTTC.

This clone was found a few times. The rearrangement joins TRBV7-2 to TRBJ1-4, with D tentatively TRBD1 (5 bases). Germline CDR1 and CDR2: SGHTA and FQGNSA. The CDR3 is made up of 14 amino acids. Trimming removed 6 bases at V and 8 bases at J, with 16 bases between. For the CDR3, the DNA is TGTGCCAGCAGGCCGTCTGGGGGGATGGAAAAACTGTTTTTT. This encodes CASRPSGGMEKLFF.

The chain joins TRBV7-2 to TRBJ2-1, with unresolved D. The V gene lost 3 bases and the J gene lost 6 bases, with 9 bases spanning the gap. CDR3 size: 13 residues. Germline-derived CDR1 and CDR2 are SGHTA and FQGNSA. CDR3 nucleotides: TGTGCCAGCAGCTTGGTCACCGGCAATGAGCAGTTCTTC. Protein product: CASSLVTGNEQFF. The full variable domain, in which reference TRBV7-2 and TRBJ2-1 provide the parts outside the CDR3, is GAGVSQSPSNKVTEKGKDVELRCDPISGHTALYWYRQSLGQGLEFLIYFQGNSAPDKSGLPSDRFSAERTGGSVSTLTIQRTQQEDSAVYLCASSLVTGNEQFFGPGTRLTVL.

This rearrangement joins TRBV5-4 to TRBJ2-7, with D tentatively TRBD1 (6 bases). The CDR3 has 14 amino acids. CDR1 SGHNT and CDR2 YYREEE come from the germline V gene (reference sequence). Deletions cut 1 base from V and 2 bases from J, with 10 bases between. The CDR3 sequence: CASSLTGSAYEQYF. DNA of the CDR3: TGTGCCAGCAGCTTGACAGGGTCCGCCTACGAGCAGTACTTC.

The chain couples TRBV11-2 to TRBJ2-1; TRBD2 is a possible D gene (6 bases). Trimming removed 3 bases from V and 0 bases from J, with 12 bases in between. Germline V gives CDR1 SGHAT, CDR2 FQNNGV. This CDR3 has 16 residues. The CDR3 region has the DNA TGTGCCAGCAGCTTGACCAGCGGGCCCTCCTACAATGAGCAGTTCTTC. Amino acid sequence: CASSLTSGPSYNEQFF. The variable domain in full, with the rest retrieved from reference TRBV11-2 and TRBJ2-1, is EAGVAQSPRYKIIEKRQSVAFWCNPISGHATLYWYQQILGQGPKLLIQFQNNGVVDDSQLPKDRFSAERLKGVDSTLKIQPAKLEDSAVYLCASSLTSGPSYNEQFFGPGTRLTVL.

The genes are TRBV3-1 (or the pseudogene TRBV3-2) and TRBJ2-1; TRBD2 matches at 10 bases. V gave up 2 bases and J gave up 13 bases; unmatched junction bases: 5. Per the germline V gene, CDR1 is LGHDT and CDR2 is YNNKEL (reference sequence). The CDR3 sequence is 13 residues long. CDR3 bases: TGTGCCAGCAGCCAACCTAGCGGGAGAGACCAGTTCTTC. Translating gives CASSQPSGRDQFF.

This chain uses TRBV21-1 with TRBJ2-5; the table's D call, TRBD2, has no DNA check behind it. TRBV21-1 is a known pseudogene. CDR3 size: 16 residues. This CDR3 reads CASNRGSGGRQETQYF. The CDR3 DNA reads as TGTGCCAGCAACCGGGGGAGCGGGGGCCGGCAAGAGACCCAGTACTTC.

The chain carries TRBV24-1 and TRBJ2-1; 12 nucleotides align to TRBD2. The CDR3 covers 15 residues. Trimming removed 5 bases from V and 8 bases from J; junction bases left unmatched: 6. Germline CDR1 is KGHDR and CDR2 is SFDVKD. The CDR3, as DNA: TGTGCCACCAGTGCGACTAGCGGGAGTAGGTATGAGCAGTTCTTC. It translates to CATSATSGSRYEQFF.

The chain is built from TRBV5-1 and TRBJ1-5, with a weak D call TRBD1 (6 bases). The CDR3 loop spans 14 amino acids. Trimming cost V 1 base and J 7 bases, with 12 bases left between them. The germline V gene has CDR1 SGHRS and CDR2 YFSETQ. The CDR3 DNA follows: TGCGCCAGCAGCTTGACAGGGAGTGGGCAGCCCCAGCATTTT. Translated: CASSLTGSGQPQHF.

The rearrangement joins TRBV14 to TRBJ1-2; 7 bases fit TRBD1. The ends lost 1 base at V and 5 bases at J; junction bases unmatched: 1. The CDR3 extends over 13 amino acids. The germline CDR1 and CDR2 sequences are SGHDN and FVKESK. For the CDR3, the DNA is TGTGCCAGCAGCCAAGCGACAGGGTATGGCTACACCTTC. Protein: CASSQATGYGYTF. The full variable domain, rest sourced from reference TRBV14 and TRBJ1-2, is EAGVTQFPSHSVIEKGQTVTLRCDPISGHDNLYWYRRVMGKEIKFLLHFVKESKQDESGMPNNRFLAERTGGTYSTLKVQPAELEDSGVYFCASSQATGYGYTFGSGTRLTVV.

This clone came up once. The chain joins TRBV7-9 to TRBJ1-2; D perhaps matches TRBD1 (6 bases). The CDR3 consists of 14 residues. Per germline, CDR1 SEHNR and CDR2 FQNEAQ (reference sequence). Trimming removed 1 base from V and 4 bases from J, with 10 bases in between. The CDR3 sequence: CASSLGGHGYGYTF. CDR3 in DNA: TGTGCCAGCAGCTTAGGGGGACACGGCTATGGCTACACCTTC. The full variable domain, in which reference TRBV7-9 and TRBJ1-2 provide the parts outside the CDR3, is DTGVSQNPRHKITKRGQNVTFRCDPISEHNRLYWYRQTLGQGPEFLTYFQNEAQLEKSRLLSDRFSAERPKGSFSTLEIQRTEQGDSAMYLCASSLGGHGYGYTFGSGTRLTVV.

V gene TRBV5-4 combines with J gene TRBJ2-1; 8 bases are a match to TRBD1. Germline CDR1 and CDR2: SGHNT and YYREEE (reference sequence). There are 15 residues in the CDR3. Trimming took 0 bases from V and 2 from J; bases not matched to a gene: 1. This chain's CDR3 is CASSLDRGAYNEQFF. The CDR3 nucleotides are TGTGCCAGCAGCTTGGACAGGGGGGCCTACAATGAGCAGTTCTTC.

The chain couples TRBV3-1 (or the pseudogene TRBV3-2) to TRBJ1-3; 8 positions agree with TRBD1. The ends lost 1 base at V and 7 bases at J; junction bases unmatched: 6. Germline CDR1 and CDR2: LGHDT and YNNKEL (reference sequence). The CDR3 sequence is 15 residues long. The CDR3 here is CASSQGWTGSNTIYF. The CDR3 DNA is TGTGCCAGCAGCCAAGGTTGGACAGGGTCGAACACCATATATTTT.

This clone was counted once. J is TRBJ1-5 and V is TRBV6-5; D is ambiguous. CDR1 and CDR2 from the germline V gene are MNHEY and SVGAGI. The CDR3 totals 15 residues. V was clipped by 6 bases and J by 0 bases, with 12 bases between them. The CDR3 nucleotides read TGTGCCAGCAGGGTATGGGAGGATAGCAATCAGCCCCAGCATTTT. This encodes CASRVWEDSNQPQHF.

Comment on this clone: This sample also contains other DNA sequences that code for the same CDR3. The gene calls are TRBV11-3 and TRBJ2-3; TRBD1 agrees at 9 bases. The junction had 3 bases not matched to a gene; V was cut back by 5 bases and J by 3 bases. This CDR3 spans 14 amino acids. Germline CDR1 reads SGHNT; CDR2 reads YENEEA. CDR3 region: CASSLQGATDTQYF. As DNA, the CDR3 is TGTGCCAGCAGCCTACAGGGGGCGACAGATACGCAGTATTTT. The variable domain in full, completed from reference TRBV11-3 and TRBJ2-3, reads EAGVVQSPRYKIIEKKQPVAFWCNPISGHNTLYWYLQNLGQGPELLIRYENEEAVDDSQLPKDRFSAERLKGVDSTLKIQPAELGDSAVYLCASSLQGATDTQYFGPGTRLTVL.